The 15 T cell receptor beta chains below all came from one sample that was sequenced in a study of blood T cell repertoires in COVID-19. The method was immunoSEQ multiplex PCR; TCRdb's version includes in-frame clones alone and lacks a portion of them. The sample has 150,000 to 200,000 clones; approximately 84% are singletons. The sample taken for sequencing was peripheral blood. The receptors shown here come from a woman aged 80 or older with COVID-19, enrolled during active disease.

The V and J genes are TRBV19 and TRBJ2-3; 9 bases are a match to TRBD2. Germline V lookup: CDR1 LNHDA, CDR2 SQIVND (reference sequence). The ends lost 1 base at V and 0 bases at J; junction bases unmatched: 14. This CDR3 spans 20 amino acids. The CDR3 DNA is TGTGCCAGTAGTATAGGGGAATTAGCGGGGGATGCCCTTAGCACAGATACGCAGTATTTT. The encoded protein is CASSIGELAGDALSTDTQYF.

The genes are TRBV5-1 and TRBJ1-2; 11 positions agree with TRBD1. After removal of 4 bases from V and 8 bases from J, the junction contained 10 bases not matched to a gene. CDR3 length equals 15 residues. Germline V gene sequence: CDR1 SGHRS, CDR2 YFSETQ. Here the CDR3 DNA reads TGCGCCAGCAGCCGGCGGACAGGGGGCTTAGACGGCTACACCTTC. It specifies CASSRRTGGLDGYTF.

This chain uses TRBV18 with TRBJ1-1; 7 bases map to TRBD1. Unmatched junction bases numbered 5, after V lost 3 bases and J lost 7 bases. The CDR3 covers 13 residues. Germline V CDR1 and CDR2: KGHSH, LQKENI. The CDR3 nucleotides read TGTGCCAGCTCACCGGACAGGAACCGTGAAGCTTTCTTT. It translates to CASSPDRNREAFF.

The CDR3 bases are TGCGCCAGCAGCCGGGGAGGGACTAATGAAAAACTGTTTTTT. It yields the protein CASSRGGTNEKLFF. The V gene is TRBV5-1, the J gene TRBJ1-4; D is uncertain. This CDR3 spans 14 amino acids. The V gene lost 4 bases and the J gene lost 2 bases, with 9 bases spanning the gap. Germline V CDR1 and CDR2: SGHRS, YFSETQ.

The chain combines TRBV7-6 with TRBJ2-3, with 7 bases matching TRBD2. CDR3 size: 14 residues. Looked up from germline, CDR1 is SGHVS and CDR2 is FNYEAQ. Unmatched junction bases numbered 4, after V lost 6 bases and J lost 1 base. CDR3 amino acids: CASSAGERTDTQYF. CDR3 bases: TGTGCCAGCAGTGCGGGGGAACGCACAGATACGCAGTATTTT.

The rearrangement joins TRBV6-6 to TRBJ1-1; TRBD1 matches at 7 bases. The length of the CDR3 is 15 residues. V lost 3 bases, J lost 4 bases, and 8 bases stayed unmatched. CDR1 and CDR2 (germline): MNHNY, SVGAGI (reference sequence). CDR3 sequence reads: CASSYPTGVGTEAFF. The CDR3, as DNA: TGTGCCAGCAGTTATCCCACAGGGGTGGGCACTGAAGCTTTCTTT.

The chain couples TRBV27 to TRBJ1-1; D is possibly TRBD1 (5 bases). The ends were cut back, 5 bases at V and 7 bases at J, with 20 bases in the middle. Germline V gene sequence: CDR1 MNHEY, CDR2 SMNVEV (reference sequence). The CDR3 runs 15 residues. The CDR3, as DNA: TGTGCCAGCAGTCCGACTCGGAGGGGCTTGGATGAAGCTTTCTTT. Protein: CASSPTRRGLDEAFF.

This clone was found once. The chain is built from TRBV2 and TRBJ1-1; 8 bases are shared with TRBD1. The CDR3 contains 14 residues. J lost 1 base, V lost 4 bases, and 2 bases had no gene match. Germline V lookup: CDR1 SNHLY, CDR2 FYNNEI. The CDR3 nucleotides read TGTGCCAGCAGTGGTCAGGGGGCGAACACTGAAGCTTTCTTT. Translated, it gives CASSGQGANTEAFF.

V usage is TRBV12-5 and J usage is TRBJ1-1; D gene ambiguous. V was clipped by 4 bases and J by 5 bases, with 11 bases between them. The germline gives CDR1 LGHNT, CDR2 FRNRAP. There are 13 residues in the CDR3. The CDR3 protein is CASGYISGTEAFF. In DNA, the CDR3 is TGTGCTAGTGGTTACATTTCCGGGACTGAAGCTTTCTTT.

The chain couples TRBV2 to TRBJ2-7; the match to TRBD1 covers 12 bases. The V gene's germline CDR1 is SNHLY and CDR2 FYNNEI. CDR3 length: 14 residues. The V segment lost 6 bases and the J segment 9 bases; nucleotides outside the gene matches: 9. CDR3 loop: CASSPGTGGLAQYF. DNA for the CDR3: TGTGCCAGCAGCCCCGGGACAGGGGGCTTGGCGCAGTACTTC.

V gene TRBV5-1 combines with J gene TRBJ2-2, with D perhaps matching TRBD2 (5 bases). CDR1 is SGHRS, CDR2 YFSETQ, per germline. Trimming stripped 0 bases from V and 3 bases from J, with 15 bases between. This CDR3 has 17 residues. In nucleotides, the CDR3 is TGCGCCAGCAGCTTGGAGCTCAGGAGAGCGGACACCGGGGAGCTGTTTTTT. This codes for CASSLELRRADTGELFF.

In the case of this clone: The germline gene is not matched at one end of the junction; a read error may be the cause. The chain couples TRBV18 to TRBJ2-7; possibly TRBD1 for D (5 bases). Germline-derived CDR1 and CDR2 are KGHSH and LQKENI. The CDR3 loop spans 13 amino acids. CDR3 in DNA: TGTGCCAGCTCACCTTCGACAGACACAGACTTGGACTTC. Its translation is CASSPSTDTDLDF.

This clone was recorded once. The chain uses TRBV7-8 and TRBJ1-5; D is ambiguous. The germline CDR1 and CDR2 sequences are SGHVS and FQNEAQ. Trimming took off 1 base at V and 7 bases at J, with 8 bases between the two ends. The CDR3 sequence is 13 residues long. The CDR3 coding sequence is TGTGCCAGCAGCTTAGTAGAGGGACAGCCCCAGCATTTT. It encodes CASSLVEGQPQHF.

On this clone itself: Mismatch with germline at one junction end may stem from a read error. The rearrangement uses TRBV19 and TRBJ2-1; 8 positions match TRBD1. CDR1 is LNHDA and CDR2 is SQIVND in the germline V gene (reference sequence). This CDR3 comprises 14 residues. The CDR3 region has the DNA TGTGCCAGTGGCGAAGGACAGGGCTACCATGAGCAGTTCTTC. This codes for CASGEGQGYHEQFF.

The CDR3 sequence is CASSARGGSVGELFF. CDR3 DNA sequence: TGTGCCAGCAGCGCGAGGGGGGGCTCCGTCGGGGAGCTGTTTTTT. The V gene is TRBV9, the J gene TRBJ2-2; D is possibly TRBD2 (7 bases). There are 15 residues in the CDR3. The V gene's germline CDR1 is SGDLS and CDR2 YYNGEE. Trimming took 3 bases from V and 7 from J, leaving 16 bases between them.